Presented here are 26 T cell receptor beta chains from one specimen sequenced in a study of OX40 agonist ivuxolimab in advanced cancers. Library preparation employed the immunoSEQ multiplex PCR assay. The table comes from immuneACCESS by way of TCRdb, which keeps in-frame sequences with V and J called. Part of the clones is missing from these tables; in studies checked, under half for an unresolved V gene and the rest for unknown reasons. The sample data list approximately 120,000 clones, and about 90% of these were observed just once. The ten top clones hold more than 0.7% of the sample. Material: CD4+ or CD8+ T cells sorted from blood, obtained in a trial of the OX40 agonist ivuxolimab. These receptors all come from an adult with an advanced solid tumor such as melanoma, head and neck, liver or kidney cancer.

Comments on this clone: The junction does not match germline at one end; this may be a read error. V usage is TRBV7-7 and J usage is TRBJ2-1, with 7 bases lining up with TRBD2. This CDR3 spans 15 amino acids. Looked up from germline, CDR1 is SSHAT and CDR2 is FNYEAQ (reference sequence). The CDR3 DNA follows: TGTGCTAGCAGCTTAGGCGGGAGAGCCTACAATGAGCAGTTCTTC. This gives the protein CASSLGGRAYNEQFF.

The V and J genes are TRBV30 and TRBJ1-4; no definite D call. Germline CDR1 reads GTSNPN; CDR2 reads SVGIG (reference sequence). Trimming shortened V by 3 bases and J by 8 bases, and 16 bases separated the two germline ends. The CDR3 is 14 amino acids. CDR3 amino acids: CAWRNHNSEEKLFF. The CDR3 DNA follows: TGTGCCTGGAGAAATCATAATAGTGAAGAAAAACTGTTTTTT. Variable domain in full (rest from reference TRBV30 and TRBJ1-4): SQTIHQWPATLVQPVGSPLSLECTVEGTSNPNLYWYRQAAGRGLQLLFYSVGIGQISSEVPQNLSASRPQDRQFILSSKKLLLSDSGFYLCAWRNHNSEEKLFFGSGTQLSVL.

V and J are TRBV9 and TRBJ2-7, with 9 bases matching TRBD1. The junction had 3 bases not matched to a gene; V was cut back by 3 bases and J by 5 bases. Germline CDR1 SGDLS, CDR2 YYNGEE. The CDR3 totals 13 residues. The DNA for the CDR3 is TGTGCCAGCAGCGAACAGGGGGCCCACGAGCAGTACTTC. It is translated as CASSEQGAHEQYF.

The J gene is TRBJ2-3, the V gene TRBV11-2; 10 bases fit TRBD2. Germline assignment: CDR1 SGHAT and CDR2 FQNNGV. CDR3 length equals 16 residues. V was clipped by 2 bases and J by 5 bases; unmatched bases: 7. The CDR3 DNA follows: TGTGCCAGCAGCTTATCGCCTAGCGGGAGTGAAGATACGCAGTATTTT. It codes for CASSLSPSGSEDTQYF.

V gene TRBV9 combines with J gene TRBJ2-7, with 14 bases lining up with TRBD2. This CDR3 contains 15 residues. Germline CDR1 and CDR2: SGDLS and YYNGEE. V shed 3 bases and J 5 bases; nucleotides not matched to a gene: 4. For the CDR3, the DNA is TGTGCCAGCAGCGCAGGGACTAGCGGGAGAAACGAGCAGTACTTC. Its translation: CASSAGTSGRNEQYF.

The V call is TRBV7-3, the J call TRBJ1-1; 9 nucleotides match TRBD1. CDR3 size: 15 residues. Germline V lookup: CDR1 SGHTA, CDR2 FQGTGA. V was clipped by 1 base and J by 6 bases; unmatched bases: 6. CDR3 in amino acids: CASSLNPGQGSEAFF. The DNA of the CDR3 is TGTGCCAGCAGCTTAAACCCGGGACAGGGATCTGAAGCTTTCTTT.

This CDR3 reads CASSLGAGYFYEQYF. CDR3 in DNA: TGTGCCAGCAGCTTAGGGGCGGGATATTTCTACGAGCAGTACTTC. V and J are TRBV5-6 and TRBJ2-7; TRBD2 is a possible D gene (6 bases). Germline lookup yields CDR1 SGHDT and CDR2 YYEEEE. The CDR3 is 15 amino acids. V was cut by 2 bases and J by 3 bases, with 15 bases left in between. Complete variable domain (other parts from reference TRBV5-6 and TRBJ2-7): DAGVTQSPTHLIKTRGQQVTLRCSPKSGHDTVSWYQQALGQGPQFIFQYYEEEERQRGNFPDRFSGHQFPNYSSELNVNALLLGDSALYLCASSLGAGYFYEQYFGPGTRLTVT.

J is TRBJ1-5 and V is TRBV27, with D maybe TRBD1 (5 bases). Germline CDR1 and CDR2: MNHEY and SMNVEV (reference sequence). V lost 5 bases and J lost 5, with 10 bases in between. CDR3 length: 13 amino acids. CDR3 coding DNA: TGTGCCAGCAGTATAGGGGTACATCAGCCCCAGCATTTT. It yields the protein CASSIGVHQPQHF.

This chain uses TRBV6-1 with TRBJ2-7, with D uncertain. Germline CDR1 is MNHNS and CDR2 is SASEGT. CDR3 length equals 12 residues. Trimming shortened V by 6 bases and J by 5 bases, and 11 bases separated the two germline ends. CDR3 sequence: CASSLRSDEQYF. The DNA of the CDR3 is TGTGCCAGCAGCTTGAGGAGCGACGAGCAGTACTTC.

This clone turned up a few times. The chain uses TRBV28 and TRBJ2-1; D not resolved. CDR1 is MDHEN, CDR2 SYDVKM, per germline. The germline V and J ends were trimmed by 6 bases and 8 bases, with 11 bases remaining between them. The CDR3 is 12 amino acids. The chain's CDR3 is CASRKSSDEQFF. The DNA of the CDR3 is TGTGCCAGCAGGAAGAGTTCGGATGAGCAGTTCTTC.

The genes are TRBV27 and TRBJ1-1, with 7 bases lining up with TRBD1. This CDR3 has 14 residues. The germline V gene has CDR1 MNHEY and CDR2 SMNVEV (reference sequence). V was pared by 4 bases and J by 1 base, with 3 bases of the junction left unmatched. The DNA of the CDR3 is TGTGCCAGCAGTTATAGGGGGCCGAACACTGAAGCTTTCTTT. Its protein is CASSYRGPNTEAFF.

The J gene is TRBJ2-5, the V gene TRBV6-1; D call uncertain. Trimming took off 8 bases at V and 2 bases at J, with 12 bases between the two ends. Per germline, CDR1 MNHNS and CDR2 SASEGT. This CDR3 has 13 amino acids. CDR3 in amino acids: CASATLQQETQYF. The CDR3 DNA follows: TGTGCCAGCGCGACACTCCAGCAAGAGACCCAGTACTTC.

The rearrangement links TRBV7-9 to TRBJ2-7; 7 positions agree with TRBD2. The CDR3 contains 14 residues. J lost 4 bases, V lost 6 bases, and 9 bases had no gene match. Germline CDR1 reads SEHNR; CDR2 reads FQNEAQ (reference sequence). CDR3 DNA: TGTGCCAGCAGATCTACTAGCGACTCTTACGAGCAGTACTTC. It encodes CASRSTSDSYEQYF.

The table lists this clone with a count of one. This chain connects TRBV2 to TRBJ1-4, with D possibly TRBD1 on 5 matching bases. Trimming took 7 bases from V and 7 from J, leaving 16 bases between them. Germline CDR1 SNHLY, CDR2 FYNNEI. This CDR3 spans 14 amino acids. CDR3 sequence: CASKWRAGTEKLFF. The CDR3 coding sequence is TGTGCCAGCAAGTGGCGGGCAGGGACTGAAAAACTGTTTTTT.

In its sample, this clone was seen once. The chain employs TRBV12-5 and TRBJ2-3; perhaps TRBD2 as D (6 bases). The CDR3 has 23 residues. V was pared by 0 bases and J by 0 bases, with 31 bases between. Germline values: CDR1 LGHNT, CDR2 FRNRAP. CDR3 protein: CASGLVTAPSPGLHHPSTDTQYF. As DNA, the CDR3 is TGTGCTAGTGGTTTGGTAACGGCCCCCTCGCCGGGACTCCATCACCCTAGCACAGATACGCAGTATTTT. Filled out from reference TRBV12-5 and TRBJ2-3, the complete variable domain reads DARVTQTPRHKVTEMGQEVTMRCQPILGHNTVFWYRQTMMQGLELLAYFRNRAPLDDSGMPKDRFSAEMPDATLATLKIQPSEPRDSAVYFCASGLVTAPSPGLHHPSTDTQYFGPGTRLTVL.

CDR3 sequence (DNA): TGTGCCAGCAGCAGCGGGATGACAGATTACACAGATACGCAGTATTTT. Translation: CASSSGMTDYTDTQYF. The chain has TRBV7-6 and TRBJ2-3, with 7 positions matching TRBD2. The germline V gene encodes CDR1 SGHVS and CDR2 FNYEAQ. CDR3 length equals 16 residues. Trimming at V came to 5 bases and at J to 2 bases, leaving 10 bases not matched to a gene.

The V and J genes are TRBV11-2 and TRBJ1-1; TRBD1 might be the D (6 bases). CDR1 SGHAT and CDR2 FQNNGV come from the germline V gene. The CDR3 has 14 residues. V lost 3 bases and J lost 7, with 15 bases in between. This CDR3 reads CASSFGGFFFEAFF. CDR3 sequence (DNA): TGTGCCAGCAGCTTTGGGGGCTTCTTTTTTGAAGCTTTCTTT.

This chain connects TRBV5-1 to TRBJ2-7; no definite D call. This CDR3 has 14 amino acids. Germline loops: CDR1 SGHRS, CDR2 YFSETQ. V shed 1 base and J shed 2 bases, with 10 bases lying between them. The CDR3 DNA reads TGCGCCAGCAGCTTGCGGGCAGGTCCCTACGAGCAGTACTTC. Protein product: CASSLRAGPYEQYF. The full variable domain, in which reference TRBV5-1 and TRBJ2-7 provide the parts outside the CDR3, is KAGVTQTPRYLIKTRGQQVTLSCSPISGHRSVSWYQQTPGQGLQFLFEYFSETQRNKGNFPGRFSGRQFSNSRSEMNVSTLELGDSALYLCASSLRAGPYEQYFGPGTRLTVT.

The V call is TRBV5-4, the J call TRBJ1-1; D not certain. V was clipped by 0 bases and J by 3 bases, with 0 bases between them. Germline-derived CDR1 and CDR2 are SGHNT and YYREEE (reference sequence). There are 11 residues in the CDR3. CDR3 sequence reads: CASSLDTEAFF. In nucleotides, the CDR3 is TGTGCCAGCAGCTTGGACACTGAAGCTTTCTTT. The full variable domain, in which reference TRBV5-4 and TRBJ1-1 provide the parts outside the CDR3, is ETGVTQSPTHLIKTRGQQVTLRCSSQSGHNTVSWYQQALGQGPQFIFQYYREEENGRGNFPPRFSGLQFPNYSSELNVNALELDDSALYLCASSLDTEAFFGQGTRLTVV.

This clone was observed once. The chain employs TRBV5-6 and TRBJ1-6; D might be TRBD1 (5 bases). CDR1 SGHDT and CDR2 YYEEEE come from the germline V gene. V was trimmed by 0 bases and J by 7 bases, leaving 11 bases between them. This CDR3 is built from 15 residues. CDR3 bases: TGTGCCAGCAGCTTGGGCGGAGGGGTGAATTCACCCCTCCACTTT. The encoded protein is CASSLGGGVNSPLHF.

V usage is TRBV18 and J usage is TRBJ1-1, with a weak D call TRBD1 (5 bases). CDR1 and CDR2 from the germline V gene are KGHSH and LQKENI. Between the trimmed V and J ends, which lost 3 bases and 1 base, there was a span of 15 bases. This CDR3 region has 16 residues. In DNA form, the CDR3 reads TGTGCCAGCTCACCCGGAACAGGTCGCCCGAACACTGAAGCTTTCTTT. Its protein product is CASSPGTGRPNTEAFF.

The chain couples TRBV5-4 to TRBJ2-7, with a possible D match to TRBD2 (6 bases). CDR1 and CDR2 (germline): SGHNT, YYREEE (reference sequence). V was clipped by 1 base and J by 2 bases, with 13 bases between them. The CDR3 loop spans 15 amino acids. In DNA, the CDR3 is TGTGCCAGCAGCTTGCGGGGGTTAGACGCCTACGAGCAGTACTTC. Translated: CASSLRGLDAYEQYF.

The J gene is TRBJ1-5, the V gene TRBV28, with D perhaps TRBD1 (6 bases). CDR3 size: 13 residues. Germline CDR1 reads MDHEN; CDR2 reads SYDVKM. V dropped 7 bases and J dropped 2 bases, with 9 bases sitting between them. This chain's CDR3 is CASTSGGNQPQHF. The CDR3 DNA follows: TGTGCCAGCACTTCAGGGGGCAATCAGCCCCAGCATTTT. Looking up the rest from reference TRBV28 and TRBJ1-5 gives the full variable domain: DVKVTQSSRYLVKRTGEKVFLECVQDMDHENMFWYRQDPGLGLRLIYFSYDVKMKEKGDIPEGYSVSREKKERFSLILESASTNQTSMYLCASTSGGNQPQHFGDGTRLSIL.

The chain has TRBV18 and TRBJ2-7; weak D call: TRBD2 (6 bases). CDR3 length equals 16 residues. The V end lost 0 bases, the J end lost 1 base, and 13 bases lay between the germline ends. Germline V gene sequence: CDR1 KGHSH, CDR2 LQKENI. CDR3 DNA: TGTGCCAGCTCACCACCGAGTCAGGGAGGTTCCTACGAGCAGTACTTC. As protein: CASSPPSQGGSYEQYF.

The chain couples TRBV28 to TRBJ2-7; tentatively, D is TRBD2 (6 bases). V lost 6 bases, J lost 1 base, and 13 bases lay in between. The germline CDR1 and CDR2 sequences are MDHEN and SYDVKM. CDR3 length: 14 residues. The CDR3, as DNA: TGTGCCAGCAGATCAGCCGGGGGTTCCTACGAGCAGTACTTC. It is translated as CASRSAGGSYEQYF. Full variable domain (missing parts from reference TRBV28 and TRBJ2-7): DVKVTQSSRYLVKRTGEKVFLECVQDMDHENMFWYRQDPGLGLRLIYFSYDVKMKEKGDIPEGYSVSREKKERFSLILESASTNQTSMYLCASRSAGGSYEQYFGPGTRLTVT.

The gene calls are TRBV7-3 and TRBJ2-1; TRBD2 matches at 7 bases. Germline trimming cut 1 base from V and 0 bases from J; bases unmatched to any gene: 0. Germline loops: CDR1 SGHTA, CDR2 FQGTGA. CDR3 length: 15 residues. Here the CDR3 DNA reads TGTGCCAGCAGCTTAAGCGGGGGCTCCTACAATGAGCAGTTCTTC. Translation gives CASSLSGGSYNEQFF. Looking up the rest from reference TRBV7-3 and TRBJ2-1 gives the full variable domain: GAGVSQTPSNKVTEKGKYVELRCDPISGHTALYWYRQSLGQGPEFLIYFQGTGAADDSGLPNDRFFAVRPEGSVSTLKIQRTERGDSAVYLCASSLSGGSYNEQFFGPGTRLTVL.